The 15 T cell receptor beta chains below all came from one sample that was sequenced in a study of T cell clonality in common variable immunodeficiency. The protocol was immunoSEQ multiplex PCR, while the TCRdb copy is restricted to in-frame clones and leaves out a portion. This table holds around 50,000 clones with no singletons; the top ten claim about 5%. Material: peripheral blood mononuclear cells. The receptors originated from a person between 18 and 70 years old in good health.

This clone appeared many times. The read gets to within 3 residues of the CDR3 end, and the germline J gene fills in the rest. The V and J genes are TRBV18 and TRBJ1-1, with TRBD1 as a possible D gene (6 bases). V lost 2 bases to trimming and J lost 1 base, with 11 bases between them. The CDR3 consists of 15 residues. In germline, CDR1 is KGHSH, CDR2 LQKENI. CDR3: CASSPMVGGNTEAFF. The sequenced CDR3 bases are TGTGCCAGCTCACCAATGGTAGGGGGGAACACTGAA.

This clone was counted ten times or more. The observed sequence ends 3 residues before the CDR3 terminus, with the missing tail filled in from the germline J gene. The rearrangement uses TRBV7-9 and TRBJ2-2; D call uncertain. In germline, CDR1 is SEHNR, CDR2 FQNEAQ (reference sequence). Trimming took 2 bases from V and 4 from J, leaving 11 bases between them. The CDR3 is 15 residues long. CDR3 amino acids: CASSLMNEVTGELFF. The DNA read from the CDR3 is TGTGCCAGCAGCTTAATGAACGAGGTCACCGGGGAG.

Ten or more counts support this clone. The CDR3 end falls 3 residues outside the read, so it is completed with the germline J gene. J is TRBJ2-7 and V is TRBV7-6; 7 bases match TRBD1. The CDR3 loop spans 11 amino acids. The trim removed 5 bases at V and 5 bases at J, leaving 0 bases unmatched. From germline, CDR1 is SGHVS and CDR2 FNYEAQ. The CDR3 loop reads CASSGTDEQYF. Partial CDR3 DNA: TGTGCCAGCAGCGGGACAGACGAG. The entire variable domain, with the rest obtained from reference TRBV7-6 and TRBJ2-7, is as follows: GAGVSQSPRYKVTKRGQDVALRCDPISGHVSLYWYRQALGQGPEFLTYFNYEAQQDKSGLPNDRFSAERPEGSISTLTIQRTEQRDSAMYRCASSGTDEQYFGPGTRLTVT.

This clone was detected many times. From the germline J gene comes the end of the CDR3, since the read stops 3 residues before it. The chain has TRBV6-2 or TRBV6-3 and TRBJ2-3; D gene unclear. The CDR3 contains 13 residues. Germline CDR1 reads MNHEY; CDR2 reads SVGEGT. Trimming shortened V by 10 bases and J by 1 base, and 12 bases separated the two germline ends. CDR3 DNA (partial): TGTGCCACCGGTTTAGATCGCACAGATACG. Translating gives CATGLDRTDT. The whole CDR3 reads CATGLDRTDTQYF.

This clone occurred many times. The read comes to an end 3 residues before the CDR3 does, leaving the germline J gene to fill in the end. The chain is built from TRBV7-3 and TRBJ2-2; the match to TRBD1 covers 10 bases. Germline V gene lookup returns CDR1 SGHTA and CDR2 FQGTGA. This CDR3 contains 15 residues. V lost 1 base, J lost 6 bases, and 2 bases stayed unmatched. The CDR3 region is CASSLMTGGSGELFF. The covered CDR3 bases are TGTGCCAGCAGCTTAATGACAGGGGGCTCCGGGGAG.

The table lists this clone with many counts. From the germline J gene comes the end of the CDR3, since the read stops 3 residues before it. The rearrangement uses TRBV20-1 and TRBJ1-2; D is unclear. Germline V gene lookup returns CDR1 DFQATT and CDR2 SNEGSKA (reference sequence). This CDR3 comprises 12 residues. V was clipped by 5 bases and J by 2 bases, with 9 bases between them. CDR3 sequence reads: CSAYQGNYGYTF. The sequenced CDR3 bases are TGCAGTGCTTACCAAGGGAACTATGGC.

This clone was seen repeatedly, ten times or more. From the germline J gene comes the end of the CDR3, since the read stops 3 residues before it. The gene calls are TRBV20-1 and TRBJ2-2; 8 bases match TRBD2. The CDR3 spans 13 residues. Germline V gene data show CDR1 as DFQATT and CDR2 as SNEGSKA (reference sequence). V shed 2 bases, J shed 7 bases, and the junction held 3 bases outside the gene matches. CDR3 in amino acids: CSARSLAGGELFF. The sequenced part of the CDR3 DNA is TGCAGTGCTAGATCCCTAGCGGGCGGGGAG.

This clone was seen ten or more times. The read stops 3 residues short of the end of the CDR3; the missing end is completed from the germline J gene. The rearrangement uses TRBV12-3 or TRBV12-4 and TRBJ1-1, with TRBD1 as a possible D gene (6 bases). The CDR3 is 15 residues long. V was clipped by 6 bases and J by 1 base, with 15 bases between them. The sequenced CDR3 bases are TGTGCCAGCAGCCTCCGGGACATCAGGAACACTGAA. Its protein product is CASSLRDIRNTE. The entire CDR3 reads CASSLRDIRNTEAFF.

Comments on this clone: The sequence runs out 3 residues before the end of the CDR3; the remainder is reconstructed from the germline J gene. This sequence joins TRBV20-1 and TRBJ2-1, with 10 positions matching TRBD2. Germline V lookup: CDR1 DFQATT, CDR2 SNEGSKA (reference sequence). This CDR3 comprises 16 residues. Trimming cost V 4 bases and J 5 bases; bases outside gene matches: 11. CDR3: CSAIVPSGSSNNEQFF. The sequenced part of the CDR3 DNA is TGCAGTGCTATAGTGCCTAGCGGGAGTTCGAACAATGAG.

Ten or more counts support this clone. Read coverage stops 3 residues before the CDR3 terminus; the germline J gene supplies the remainder. This rearrangement joins TRBV20-1 to TRBJ1-1; D is perhaps TRBD1 (5 bases). The germline V and J ends were trimmed by 1 base and 4 bases, with 13 bases remaining between them. This CDR3 has 14 residues. Germline CDR1 is DFQATT and CDR2 is SNEGSKA (reference sequence). This chain's CDR3 is CSARGAGKFTEAFF. The CDR3 bases that were read are TGCAGTGCTAGAGGGGCAGGGAAGTTCACTGAA.

This clone was recorded at least ten times. The read terminates 3 residues ahead of where the CDR3 ends, so the germline J gene completes it. The V call is TRBV2, the J call TRBJ2-1; TRBD2 agrees at 10 bases. Germline CDR1 reads SNHLY; CDR2 reads FYNNEI. V lost 6 bases and J lost 8; bases outside the gene matches: 13. The CDR3 runs 16 residues. CDR3 protein: CASSGFPSGREDEQFF. The sequenced CDR3 bases are TGTGCCAGCAGCGGCTTCCCTAGCGGGAGAGAGGATGAG.

This clone was seen ten or more times. The read terminates 3 residues ahead of where the CDR3 ends, so the germline J gene completes it. The rearrangement links TRBV20-1 to TRBJ2-5; perhaps TRBD1 as D (7 bases). CDR3 length equals 14 residues. CDR1 and CDR2 from the germline V gene are DFQATT and SNEGSKA (reference sequence). The V end was cut by 5 bases, the J end by 5 bases, with 18 bases between. CDR3 amino acids: CSALRQGGVETQYF. CDR3 bases read: TGCAGTGCTCTGAGACAGGGAGGTGTTGAGACC.

On this clone: The DNA ends 3 residues before the CDR3 does, and the rest of the CDR3 is filled in from the germline J gene. The chain has TRBV2 and TRBJ1-5, with 8 nucleotides matching TRBD1. In germline, CDR1 is SNHLY, CDR2 FYNNEI. The CDR3 contains 17 residues. J gave up 4 bases and V 2 bases, and 10 bases lay outside the gene matches. CDR3 region: CASSEPGQEGANQPQHF. The sequenced CDR3 bases are TGTGCCAGCAGTGAACCGGGACAGGAGGGCGCAAATCAGCCC. Complete variable domain (other parts from reference TRBV2 and TRBJ1-5): EPEVTQTPSHQVTQMGQEVILRCVPISNHLYFYWYRQILGQKVEFLVSFYNNEISEKSEIFDDQFSVERPDGSNFTLKIRSTKLEDSAMYFCASSEPGQEGANQPQHFGDGTRLSIL.

This clone was counted ten times or more. The sequence runs out 3 residues before the end of the CDR3; the remainder is reconstructed from the germline J gene. This sequence joins TRBV20-1 and TRBJ1-5; 9 nucleotides agree with TRBD1. Looked up from germline, CDR1 is DFQATT and CDR2 is SNEGSKA (reference sequence). V trimming: 6 bases; J trimming: 6 bases; junction bases outside the gene matches: 9. CDR3 length: 14 residues. The CDR3 loop is CSATTGGGGQPQHF. The covered CDR3 bases are TGCAGTGCAACTACAGGGGGCGGGGGTCAGCCC.

In regard to this clone: Sequencing ends 3 residues short of the CDR3 end; the germline J gene provides the rest. The chain recombines TRBV19 with TRBJ2-1; 12 positions agree with TRBD2. The CDR3 runs 15 residues. The germline V gene encodes CDR1 LNHDA and CDR2 SQIVND (reference sequence). The V and J ends lost 6 bases and 3 bases, in that order; junction bases with no gene match: 3. CDR3 DNA, as far as it was read: TGTGCCAGTAGCATGGGACTAGCGGGCTACAATGAG. This codes for CASSMGLAGYNE. The CDR3, in full, reads CASSMGLAGYNEQFF. The full variable domain, in which reference TRBV19 and TRBJ2-1 provide the parts outside the CDR3, is DGGITQSPKYLFRKEGQNVTLSCEQNLNHDAMYWYRQDPGQGLRLIYYSQIVNDFQKGDIAEGYSVSREKKESFPLTVTSAQKNPTAFYLCASSMGLAGYNEQFFGPGTRLTVL.